A selection of T cell receptor beta chains follows, all from one sample in a study of cytomegalovirus exposure and HLA in healthy donors. Repertoires were generated with immunoSEQ multiplex PCR, while TCRdb's copy carries only in-frame clones and drops some. The sample gives about 110,000 clones, about three quarters of which show up once; about 7.9% is in the top ten. Sample: PBMCs. Receptors originate from a woman aged 35 to 49 in good health and CMV-seropositive. Each CDR3 is given with its conserved first and last residue. The D gene is left open where the match is weak. Clone size, where shown, is once, few, many, or a class for clones that have expanded.

v_call	clone_size	d_call	j_call	cdr3_aa	cdr3_nt
TRBV7-9	.	.	TRBJ2-1	CASSPPGQQYNEQFF	TGTGCCAGCAGCCCCCCCGGACAGCAGTACAATGAGCAGTTCTTC
TRBV21-1	.	.	TRBJ2-7	CASSNPQKQYF	TGTGCCAGCAGCAACCCACAGAAGCAGTACTTC
TRBV5-1	few	.	TRBJ2-7	CASSLEYSANEQYF	TGCGCCAGCAGCTTGGAGTACAGTGCGAACGAGCAGTACTTC
TRBV7-3	.	TRBD1	TRBJ1-3	CASSRGTGGGNTIYF	TGTGCCAGCAGCCGAGGGACAGGGGGTGGAAACACCATATATTTT
TRBV9	.	.	TRBJ1-6	CASSTGGDRNSPLHF	TGTGCCAGCAGTACGGGAGGGGATAGGAATTCACCCCTCCACTTT
TRBV13	.	.	TRBJ1-2	CASSLVKNYGYTF	TGTGCCAGCAGCTTAGTCAAAAACTATGGCTACACCTTC
TRBV5-1	few	TRBD1	TRBJ1-1	CASSLVRDSYPKKDGTEAFF	TGCGCCAGCAGCTTGGTCCGGGACAGCTATCCAAAGAAGGACGGCACTGAAGCTTTCTTT
TRBV18	.	.	TRBJ2-3	CASSPLAPGGTDTQYF	TGTGCCAGCTCACCGCTAGCTCCTGGGGGCACAGATACGCAGTATTTT
TRBV6-4	.	.	TRBJ2-5	CACRAGLGTQYF	TGTGCCTGTCGAGCAGGGCTTGGGACCCAGTACTTC
TRBV5-1	.	.	TRBJ1-4	CASSSTRQNEKLFF	TGCGCCAGCAGCTCTACCCGACAGAATGAAAAACTGTTTTTT
TRBV10-3	.	.	TRBJ1-5	CAISNSRDQPQHF	TGTGCCATCTCTAACTCCAGGGATCAGCCCCAGCATTTT
TRBV5-4	.	TRBD1	TRBJ1-3	CASSLAKGAAGNTIYF	TGTGCCAGCAGCTTGGCCAAGGGGGCAGCTGGAAACACCATATATTTT
TRBV7-9	.	.	TRBJ1-1	CASSSDSSGAETHAFF	TGTGCCAGCAGCTCCGATTCATCAGGGGCCGAAACGCACGCTTTCTTT
TRBV4-2	.	TRBD1	TRBJ2-7	CASSQDSGDRGGYEQYF	TGTGCCAGCAGCCAAGATTCAGGGGACAGGGGGGGGTACGAGCAGTACTTC
TRBV18	.	.	TRBJ2-3	CASSPELPSTDTQYF	TGTGCCAGCTCACCAGAACTCCCTAGCACAGATACGCAGTATTTT
TRBV5-4	.	TRBD1	TRBJ1-2	CASSRDRVYGYTF	TGTGCCAGCAGCCGTGACAGGGTCTATGGCTACACCTTC
TRBV5-1	few	TRBD1	TRBJ1-2	CASSLGDSSWGYGYTF	TGCGCCAGCAGCTTGGGGGACAGTTCTTGGGGCTATGGCTACACCTTC
TRBV6-5	.	.	TRBJ2-7	CASSPYAEIAYEQYF	TGTGCCAGCAGTCCGTACGCCGAGATAGCCTACGAGCAGTACTTC
TRBV5-6	few	TRBD1	TRBJ1-4	CASGRGPTNEKLFF	TGTGCCAGCGGCAGGGGGCCAACTAATGAAAAACTGTTTTTT
TRBV6-5	.	TRBD1	TRBJ1-2	CASTTGGDGYTF	TGTGCCAGTACTACAGGGGGCGATGGCTACACCTTC
TRBV6-1	.	.	TRBJ1-6	CASRGSNSPLHF	TGTGCCAGCAGGGGCAGCAATTCACCCCTCCACTTT
TRBV11-2	.	TRBD1	TRBJ1-1	CASSPGQGTEAFF	TGTGCCAGCAGCCCCGGACAGGGCACTGAAGCTTTCTTT
TRBV5-4	.	.	TRBJ2-5	CASSLEGATQYF	TGTGCCAGCAGCTTAGAGGGAGCGACCCAGTACTTC
TRBV11-3	.	TRBD2	TRBJ2-3	CASSISGVAATQYF	TGTGCCAGCAGCATTAGCGGGGTCGCAGCTACGCAGTATTTT
TRBV4-1	.	.	TRBJ2-3	CASNGGDTQYF	TGCGCCAGCAACGGAGGTGATACGCAGTATTTT
TRBV18	.	.	TRBJ1-5	CASSPTLENQPQHF	TGTGCCAGCTCACCAACACTGGAGAATCAGCCCCAGCATTTT
TRBV7-9	few	.	TRBJ1-4	CASSPPGSALEKLFF	TGTGCCAGCAGCCCCCCCGGTTCTGCTCTTGAAAAACTGTTTTTT
TRBV29-1	.	TRBD2	TRBJ2-7	CSVAQTSGGGHEQYF	TGCAGCGTTGCACAGACTAGCGGGGGCGGGCACGAGCAGTACTTC
TRBV29-1	.	TRBD2	TRBJ2-2	CSVTGLAGELFF	TGCAGCGTTACCGGACTAGCCGGGGAGCTGTTTTTT
TRBV6-1	.	TRBD2	TRBJ2-3	CASSSAGGSDTQYF	TGTGCCAGCAGTTCCGCGGGGGGATCGGATACGCAGTATTTT
TRBV6-5	once	TRBD1	TRBJ2-5	CASRGATGDQETQYF	TGTGCCAGCAGGGGAGCGACAGGGGATCAAGAGACCCAGTACTTC
TRBV9	.	.	TRBJ1-1	CASSNFGGNTEAFF	TGTGCCAGCAGCAACTTCGGGGGGAACACTGAAGCTTTCTTT
TRBV27	.	TRBD1	TRBJ2-1	CASGLDRDSDEQFF	TGTGCCAGCGGACTGGACAGGGACTCGGATGAGCAGTTCTTC
TRBV6-1	few	TRBD2	TRBJ2-5	CASSARAGLAGAETQYF	TGTGCCAGCAGTGCACGAGCGGGACTAGCGGGGGCCGAGACCCAGTACTTC
TRBV7-9	.	TRBD2	TRBJ2-1	CASSLASGGGNEQFF	TGTGCCAGCAGCTTGGCAAGCGGGGGGGGTAATGAGCAGTTCTTC
TRBV25-1	.	TRBD1	TRBJ1-3	CASSGLMGTASGNTIYF	TGTGCCAGCAGTGGCCTAATGGGGACAGCCTCTGGAAACACCATATATTTT
TRBV6-1	once	TRBD1	TRBJ1-3	CASRFTGGIGNTIYF	TGTGCCAGCAGGTTTACAGGGGGAATTGGAAACACCATATATTTT
TRBV2	.	.	TRBJ1-2	CASSDRGMRGYTF	TGTGCCAGCAGTGACAGGGGAATGAGAGGCTACACCTTC
TRBV7-2	.	TRBD1	TRBJ1-4	CASSKQGTHNEKLFF	TGTGCCAGCAGTAAACAGGGGACTCATAATGAAAAACTGTTTTTT
TRBV4-2	.	TRBD1	TRBJ2-7	CASSQGGGPYEQYF	TGTGCCAGCAGCCAAGGAGGGGGCCCCTACGAGCAGTACTTC
TRBV7-2	.	TRBD2	TRBJ2-7	CASSLRASGASYEQYF	TGTGCCAGCAGCTTAAGGGCTAGCGGGGCCTCCTACGAGCAGTACTTC
TRBV5-1	.	TRBD1	TRBJ2-7	CAGRTGPSYEQYF	TGCGCCGGCAGGACAGGGCCCTCCTACGAGCAGTACTTC
TRBV7-9	.	.	TRBJ1-1	CASSLIGQNTEAFF	TGTGCCAGCAGCTTAATCGGACAGAACACTGAAGCTTTCTTT
TRBV5-1	.	.	TRBJ2-7	CASSLEGGPYEQYF	TGCGCCAGCAGCTTGGAGGGGGGGCCCTACGAGCAGTACTTC
TRBV7-2	.	TRBD2	TRBJ2-7	CASSPTSVGSYEQYF	TGTGCCAGCAGCCCAACTAGCGTAGGTTCCTACGAGCAGTACTTC
TRBV9	.	.	TRBJ1-2	CASSPRNRERKYGYTF	TGTGCCAGCAGCCCCCGTAATAGAGAGAGAAAATATGGCTACACCTTC
TRBV12-5	few	.	TRBJ1-1	CASGLPEAEAFF	TGTGCTAGTGGTTTGCCAGAGGCTGAAGCTTTCTTT
TRBV5-1	.	TRBD1	TRBJ1-2	CASSTKQGGNYGYTF	TGCGCCAGCAGCACTAAACAGGGGGGGAACTATGGCTACACCTTC
TRBV9	.	TRBD1	TRBJ2-3	CASSVMIRQGEDTQYF	TGTGCCAGCAGCGTAATGATAAGGCAGGGGGAAGATACGCAGTATTTT
TRBV29-1	.	TRBD1	TRBJ1-2	CSVGTGGKSYTF	TGCAGCGTTGGGACAGGGGGGAAGAGCTACACCTTC
TRBV5-1	.	.	TRBJ2-6	CASSLGRAGANVLTF	TGCGCCAGCAGCTTGGGCCGGGCTGGGGCCAACGTCCTGACTTTC
TRBV6-1	once	.	TRBJ1-1	CASSEAQLDTEAFF	TGTGCCAGCAGTGAAGCCCAGTTGGACACTGAAGCTTTCTTT
TRBV2	.	.	TRBJ1-5	CASSMESQPQHF	TGTGCCAGCTCGATGGAGAGTCAGCCCCAGCATTTT
TRBV4-3	.	.	TRBJ1-4	CASSQDLTASNEKLFF	TGCGCCAGCAGCCAAGATCTGACAGCCTCTAATGAAAAACTGTTTTTT
TRBV5-1	.	.	TRBJ2-1	CASSNADALEQFF	TGCGCCAGCAGCAACGCAGATGCCTTAGAGCAGTTCTTC